Shown below are 20 T cell receptor beta chains from a single sample sequenced in a study of blood T cell repertoires in COVID-19. The assay was immunoSEQ multiplex PCR, and TCRdb's table has in-frame clones only and misses some. Counted here are 130,000 to 150,000 clones, approximately 89% occurring once; the ten biggest clones make up about 1.5%. The sample taken for sequencing was peripheral blood. Every receptor here comes from a human donor in a cohort sampled during active COVID-19.

The V gene is TRBV30, the J gene TRBJ2-7; D might be TRBD1 (5 bases). The germline CDR1 and CDR2 sequences are GTSNPN and SVGIG (reference sequence). This CDR3 contains 15 residues. V was pared by 0 bases and J by 5 bases, with 17 bases between. CDR3 protein: CAWSVDSTRVHEQYF. The CDR3 DNA is TGTGCCTGGAGTGTAGACTCCACCAGGGTCCACGAGCAGTACTTC.

The V and J genes are TRBV9 and TRBJ2-7, with 10 bases fitting TRBD1. The CDR3 is 15 residues long. Germline CDR1 SGDLS, CDR2 YYNGEE. V lost 3 bases, J lost 2 bases, and 5 bases stayed unmatched. This CDR3 is CASSGPGTGAYEQYF. The CDR3 bases are TGTGCCAGCAGCGGACCCGGGACAGGGGCCTACGAGCAGTACTTC. Full variable domain (remainder filled in from reference TRBV9 and TRBJ2-7): DSGVTQTPKHLITATGQRVTLRCSPRSGDLSVYWYQQSLDQGLQFLIQYYNGEERAKGNILERFSAQQFPDLHSELNLSSLELGDSALYFCASSGPGTGAYEQYFGPGTRLTVT.

The rearrangement joins TRBV7-6 to TRBJ1-1, with 8 bases aligning to TRBD1. V was pared by 6 bases and J by 4 bases, with 4 bases of the junction left unmatched. Per the germline V gene, CDR1 is SGHVS and CDR2 is FNYEAQ. The CDR3 runs to 13 residues. CDR3 bases: TGTGCCAGCAGGCAAACAGGGGGCACTGAAGCTTTCTTT. This codes for CASRQTGGTEAFF.

The gene calls are TRBV30 and TRBJ1-1, with no clear D. V gave up 2 bases and J gave up 8 bases, with 15 bases separating them. CDR3 length: 13 amino acids. Germline V gives CDR1 GTSNPN, CDR2 SVGIG (reference sequence). The CDR3 DNA reads as TGTGCCTGGAGTAAACACGGGAATTCCGAAGCTTTCTTT. Its protein is CAWSKHGNSEAFF.

This clone was seen a handful of times. The CDR3 protein is CASSLDRNFNSPLHF. In DNA form, the CDR3 reads TGTGCCAGCAGTTTGGACAGAAACTTTAATTCACCCCTCCACTTT. The chain uses TRBV27 and TRBJ1-6; possible D gene TRBD1, 6 bases. Trimming removed 3 bases at V and 6 bases at J, with 12 bases between. The CDR3 is 15 amino acids. Looked up from germline, CDR1 is MNHEY and CDR2 is SMNVEV (reference sequence).

The chain links TRBV19 to TRBJ1-1, with 7 bases aligning to TRBD1. The CDR3 has 14 amino acids. Losses at the gene ends were 4 bases for V and 5 bases for J; bases not matched to a gene: 7. Looked up from germline, CDR1 is LNHDA and CDR2 is SQIVND (reference sequence). The DNA for the CDR3 is TGTGCCAGTAGTAGAAACAGGGGTGGAACTGAAGCTTTCTTT. This encodes CASSRNRGGTEAFF.

This clone has just one count. This chain connects TRBV15 to TRBJ2-1; 11 bases match TRBD2. This CDR3 spans 15 amino acids. Trimming at V came to 2 bases and at J to 12 bases, leaving 9 bases not matched to a gene. Germline-derived CDR1 and CDR2 are LNHNV and YYDKDF (reference sequence). The CDR3 DNA is TGTGCCACCAGCAGACCACCGGGACTAGCGGTATGGCAGTTCTTC. Amino acid sequence: CATSRPPGLAVWQFF.

The V and J genes are TRBV3-1 (or the pseudogene TRBV3-2) and TRBJ1-4; D possibly corresponds to TRBD1 (6 bases). The ends were cut back, 5 bases at V and 4 bases at J, with 11 bases in the middle. The CDR3 extends over 14 amino acids. The V gene's germline CDR1 is LGHDT and CDR2 YNNKEL (reference sequence). CDR3 sequence: CASSTGRFNEKLFF. The CDR3 nucleotides read TGTGCCAGCAGCACAGGGCGGTTTAATGAAAAACTGTTTTTT.

The genes are TRBV6-4 and TRBJ2-7; possible D gene TRBD1, 6 bases. The CDR3 length is 15 residues. Trimming took off 4 bases at V and 3 bases at J, with 16 bases between the two ends. CDR1 and CDR2 (germline): MRHNA, SNTAGT. Here the CDR3 reads CASSATGLVGYEQYF. CDR3 bases: TGTGCCAGCAGTGCAACAGGGCTAGTTGGCTACGAGCAGTACTTC.

The chain carries TRBV19 and TRBJ2-5, with 9 bases matching TRBD1. Per germline, CDR1 LNHDA and CDR2 SQIVND (reference sequence). This CDR3 has 13 residues. Trimming took 3 bases from V and 4 from J; bases not matched to a gene: 0. The CDR3 bases are TGTGCCAGTAGTATGGACAGGGGAGAGACCCAGTACTTC. It encodes CASSMDRGETQYF.

This clone was counted a single time. V usage is TRBV9 and J usage is TRBJ1-4; possibly TRBD1 for D (5 bases). The V end was cut by 4 bases, the J end by 0 bases, with 10 bases between. This CDR3 contains 15 residues. CDR1 and CDR2 (germline): SGDLS, YYNGEE. The CDR3 coding sequence is TGTGCCAGCAGCCCGAGACAGACAACTAATGAAAAACTGTTTTTT. It specifies CASSPRQTTNEKLFF. The whole variable domain, filled in from reference TRBV9 and TRBJ1-4, reads DSGVTQTPKHLITATGQRVTLRCSPRSGDLSVYWYQQSLDQGLQFLIQYYNGEERAKGNILERFSAQQFPDLHSELNLSSLELGDSALYFCASSPRQTTNEKLFFGSGTQLSVL.

The chain uses TRBV5-1 and TRBJ1-1; no clear D gene. The CDR3 contains 13 residues. The ends were cut back, 0 bases at V and 6 bases at J, with 9 bases in the middle. Germline CDR1 SGHRS, CDR2 YFSETQ. The CDR3 DNA follows: TGCGCCAGCAGCTTGGGTAGCGGGGCTGAAGCTTTCTTT. The encoded protein is CASSLGSGAEAFF.

This chain uses TRBV5-1 with TRBJ2-7; D possibly corresponds to TRBD1 (7 bases). This CDR3 is 14 amino acids long. The germline V and J ends were trimmed by 4 bases and 5 bases, with 16 bases remaining between them. Germline V gives CDR1 SGHRS, CDR2 YFSETQ. The DNA for the CDR3 is TGCGCCAGCAGCCCCCGGACAGGACTACACGAGCAGTACTTC. Its protein is CASSPRTGLHEQYF.

The rearrangement links TRBV3-1 (or the pseudogene TRBV3-2) to TRBJ1-3; 8 nucleotides agree with TRBD1. Per germline, CDR1 LGHDT and CDR2 YNNKEL (reference sequence). The V and J ends lost 3 bases and 4 bases, in that order; junction bases with no gene match: 5. CDR3 size: 15 residues. CDR3 sequence (DNA): TGTGCCAGCAGCCAGGACAGGGTCCCCGGAAACACCATATATTTT. This sequence encodes CASSQDRVPGNTIYF.

This clone showed up just once. The chain combines TRBV2 with TRBJ1-6; D is possibly TRBD1 (6 bases). The V gene's germline CDR1 is SNHLY and CDR2 FYNNEI. The CDR3 is 15 residues long. Deletions cut 11 bases from V and 7 bases from J, with 21 bases between. The CDR3 loop reads CARGGGGRRNSPLHF. The CDR3 DNA follows: TGTGCCCGCGGGGGCGGGGGGCGACGGAATTCACCCCTCCACTTT.

This chain uses TRBV29-1 with TRBJ2-2; TRBD2 might be the D (6 bases). CDR1 is SQVTM, CDR2 ANQGSEA, per germline. The CDR3 length is 10 residues. CDR3 in DNA: TGCGGGGGGAGCACCGGGGAGCTGTTTTTT. This sequence encodes CGGSTGELFF.

This sequence joins TRBV20-1 and TRBJ1-2, with 9 bases aligning to TRBD1. The CDR3 contains 11 residues. CDR1 and CDR2 from the germline V gene are DFQATT and SNEGSKA (reference sequence). With 6 bases clipped from V and 4 bases from J, the junction kept 0 bases outside the gene matches. The CDR3 nucleotides read TGCAGTGCGGGACAGGGCTATGGCTACACCTTC. This translates into CSAGQGYGYTF.

This clone was seen just once. Here the CDR3 DNA reads TGTGCCAGCAGCGAACAAGGGGAGGTTGAAGCTTTCTTT. As protein: CASSEQGEVEAFF. The rearrangement uses TRBV2 and TRBJ1-1; a weak D match, TRBD1 (5 bases). The V gene's germline CDR1 is SNHLY and CDR2 FYNNEI. The CDR3 is 13 amino acids. The germline V and J ends were trimmed by 6 bases and 7 bases, with 15 bases remaining between them.

The CDR3 loop reads CAWTSGGYEQYF. The CDR3 bases are TGTGCCTGGACTAGCGGGGGCTACGAGCAGTACTTC. This chain links TRBV30 with TRBJ2-7, with 10 positions matching TRBD2. Trimming took 4 bases from V and 3 from J; bases not matched to a gene: 0. Germline V lookup: CDR1 GTSNPN, CDR2 SVGIG (reference sequence). The CDR3 is made up of 12 amino acids.

The genes are TRBV11-2 and TRBJ2-5; 16 bases fit TRBD2. Germline loops: CDR1 SGHAT, CDR2 FQNNGV. With 3 bases clipped from V and 2 bases from J, the junction kept 0 bases outside the gene matches. The CDR3 covers 16 residues. In nucleotides, the CDR3 is TGTGCCAGCAGCTTGGGACTAGCGGGGGGGCAAGAGACCCAGTACTTC. Translation: CASSLGLAGGQETQYF.